This entry concerns a single T cell receptor beta chain. Participant reports of clinical history set cohort assignment. V trimming: 5 bases; J trimming: 6 bases; junction bases outside the gene matches: 7. CDR3 length: 16 residues. The germline V gene has CDR1 SGHAT and CDR2 FQNNGV. The data belong to a study of blood T cell repertoires in COVID-19. Across the study: Cohort 3 donors counted as recovered after two negative PCRs, clearance, or resolved symptoms. In each case, the material was cDNA or gDNA derived from T cells, B-cell-depleted T cells, or PBMCs.

Authors' data handling: Amplification from reference gene primers served as the basis for estimated nucleated cell counts. The table came from immunoSEQ multiplex PCR; TCRdb's copy has only in-frame clones and leaves some out. That table furnishes V, J and clone size, whereas the DNA furnished D and trimming. The top ten clones hold about 26% of a sample with roughly 190,000 clones, approximately 90% of them seen once. This sequence was found in a woman aged 40 to 55 in a cohort exposed to, infected with or recovered from COVID-19 (not recorded which). The chain is built from TRBV11-2 and TRBJ2-2; 12 bases align to TRBD2. The sample consisted of PBMCs or T cells enriched from blood (not recorded which). CDR3 nucleotide sequence: TGTGCCAGCAGCCTCCTGACTAGCGGGGGATCCGGGGAGCTGTTTTTT. Translation gives CASSLLTSGGSGELFF.